This TCR beta chain is from a study of T cell responses to AZD1222 COVID-19 vaccine. TCRdb's copy holds only in-frame clones and misses some; the assay was immunoSEQ multiplex PCR. The sample consists of 65,000 to 70,000 clones, around four fifths of them appearing once. CDR1 LGHNA and CDR2 YNFKEQ come from the germline V gene. The CDR3 spans 15 residues. Trimming removed 5 bases from V and 0 bases from J, with 11 bases in between. The source is an adult in good health. The V gene is TRBV4-2, the J gene TRBJ2-1; a weak D match, TRBD2 (5 bases). The sample consisted of peripheral blood, taken on day 0 of AZD1222 vaccination. CDR3 region: CASSGDTSSYNEQFF. CDR3 DNA sequence: TGTGCCAGCAGCGGAGACACTAGCTCCTACAATGAGCAGTTCTTC.